This TCR beta chain is from a study of technical replicates of blood from several donors. The protocol was immunoSEQ multiplex PCR, while the TCRdb copy is restricted to in-frame clones and leaves out a portion. The table has approximately 81,000 clones, under 97% seen once; the top ten hold around 0.37%. Germline loops: CDR1 LGHNA, CDR2 YSLEER. With 0 bases clipped from V and 3 bases from J, the junction kept 9 bases outside the gene matches. The CDR3 spans 18 residues. This clonotype was sampled from a human donor in good health. The chain carries TRBV4-3 and TRBJ2-1; TRBD2 matches 9 bases. The sequenced sample consisted of T cells isolated from PBMCs. CDR3 sequence reads: CASSQDWGLAGLYNEQFF. The CDR3 region has the DNA TGCGCCAGCAGCCAAGATTGGGGCCTAGCGGGACTCTACAATGAGCAGTTCTTC.